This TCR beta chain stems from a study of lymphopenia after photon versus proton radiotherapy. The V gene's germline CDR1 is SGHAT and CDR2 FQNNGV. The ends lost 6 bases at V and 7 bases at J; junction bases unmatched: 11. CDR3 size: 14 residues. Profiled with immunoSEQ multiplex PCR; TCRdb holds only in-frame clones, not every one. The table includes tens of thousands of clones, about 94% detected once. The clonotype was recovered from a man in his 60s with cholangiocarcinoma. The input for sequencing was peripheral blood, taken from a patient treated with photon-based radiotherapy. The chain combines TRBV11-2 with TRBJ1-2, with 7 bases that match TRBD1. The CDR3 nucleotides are TGTGCCAGCAGGAGCCGGGACAGTTTCTCTGGCTACACCTTC. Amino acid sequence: CASRSRDSFSGYTF.